These 20 T cell receptor beta chains originate from one sample sequenced in a study of OX40 agonist ivuxolimab in advanced cancers. Profiled with immunoSEQ multiplex PCR; TCRdb holds only in-frame clones, not every one. The sample holds 50,000 to 65,000 clones, less than 90% seen once. Material: CD4+ or CD8+ T cells sorted from blood, obtained in a trial of the OX40 agonist ivuxolimab. These receptors were obtained from an adult with an advanced solid tumor such as melanoma, head and neck, liver or kidney cancer.

The chain joins TRBV28 to TRBJ1-2; no definite D call. Germline CDR1 MDHEN, CDR2 SYDVKM. The CDR3 spans 15 residues. Between the trimmed V and J ends, which lost 4 bases and 6 bases, there was a span of 18 bases. The CDR3 DNA reads as TGTGCCAGCAGTTCCCCATCAGGTGGATTCCATGGCTACACCTTC. Its translation: CASSSPSGGFHGYTF.

The chain is built from TRBV5-6 and TRBJ2-4, with D possibly matching TRBD1 (6 bases). The CDR3 is 14 residues long. Germline CDR1 SGHDT, CDR2 YYEEEE. V was pared by 3 bases and J by 1 base, with 8 bases between. CDR3 DNA: TGTGCCAGCAGCTCAGGGGTGGCCAAAAACATTCAGTACTTC. Translation gives CASSSGVAKNIQYF.

This chain connects TRBV23-1 to TRBJ1-1, with 9 bases that match TRBD1. TRBV23-1 falls under the ORF class, with uncertain function. The CDR3 length is 15 residues. With V trimmed by 6 bases and J by 4 bases, 9 bases remained unmatched. The CDR3 loop reads CASRDLDRGCTEAFF. The CDR3 coding sequence is TGCGCCAGCAGAGATCTGGACAGGGGATGCACTGAAGCTTTCTTT.

The V gene is TRBV14, the J gene TRBJ2-1; 13 nucleotides line up with TRBD2. Germline V gives CDR1 SGHDN, CDR2 FVKESK. Germline trimming cut 4 bases from V and 10 bases from J; bases unmatched to any gene: 7. The CDR3 runs to 15 residues. The CDR3 bases are TGTGCCAGCAGCCCCCGGACTAGCGGGGGTAAAGAGCAGTTCTTC. It specifies CASSPRTSGGKEQFF.

The chain combines TRBV27 with TRBJ2-1, with TRBD2 matching 9 bases. Germline V gives CDR1 MNHEY, CDR2 SMNVEV (reference sequence). The trim removed 6 bases at V and 7 bases at J, leaving 10 bases unmatched. The CDR3 covers 15 residues. CDR3 loop: CASSLSGRWENEQFF. CDR3 nucleotides: TGTGCCAGCAGCCTAAGCGGGAGGTGGGAAAATGAGCAGTTCTTC.

The chain has TRBV5-1 and TRBJ1-1, with D unresolved. V gave up 0 bases and J gave up 5 bases, with 11 bases separating them. The length of the CDR3 is 14 residues. The germline V gene encodes CDR1 SGHRS and CDR2 YFSETQ. The CDR3 reads CASSLAVVRTEAFF. The DNA of the CDR3 is TGCGCCAGCAGCTTGGCAGTTGTGAGGACTGAAGCTTTCTTT.

This rearrangement joins TRBV2 to TRBJ1-1; no clear D. This CDR3 contains 14 residues. Germline CDR1 reads SNHLY; CDR2 reads FYNNEI. The V end was cut by 2 bases, the J end by 4 bases, with 11 bases between. CDR3 sequence (DNA): TGTGCCAGCAGTGAAAACGGACTCATCACTGAAGCTTTCTTT. This gives the protein CASSENGLITEAFF.

The gene calls are TRBV19 and TRBJ1-3; the match to TRBD1 covers 10 bases. V lost 10 bases and J lost 2; bases outside the gene matches: 17. The CDR3 contains 18 residues. CDR1 and CDR2 (germline): LNHDA, SQIVND (reference sequence). This chain's CDR3 is CATHPGTGARYTGNTIYF. The CDR3 DNA reads TGTGCCACCCACCCCGGGACAGGGGCGCGCTATACTGGAAACACCATATATTTT.

The chain joins TRBV19 to TRBJ2-7; TRBD1 matches at 8 bases. V lost 3 bases, J lost 4 bases, and 5 bases stayed unmatched. This CDR3 has 14 residues. In germline, CDR1 is LNHDA, CDR2 SQIVND (reference sequence). DNA for the CDR3: TGTGCCAGTAGTATGGCCAGGGGGCAATACGAGCAGTACTTC. Protein sequence: CASSMARGQYEQYF.

V is TRBV30 and J is TRBJ1-5; D is unresolved. Trimming pared 1 base from V and 1 base from J, leaving 8 bases between. The CDR3 loop spans 14 amino acids. CDR1 GTSNPN and CDR2 SVGIG come from the germline V gene (reference sequence). As DNA, the CDR3 is TGTGCCTGGAGTGAAACAGACAGCAATCAGCCCCAGCATTTT. Amino acids: CAWSETDSNQPQHF.

This clone was counted between two and nine times. The chain carries TRBV30 and TRBJ1-3; no reliable D call. Germline values: CDR1 GTSNPN, CDR2 SVGIG (reference sequence). V lost 4 bases to trimming and J lost 2 bases, with 12 bases between them. The CDR3 is made up of 14 amino acids. The CDR3, as DNA: TGTGCCTGGAATCCATCATTGACTGGAAACACCATATATTTT. It specifies CAWNPSLTGNTIYF.

The chain couples TRBV7-2 to TRBJ2-7; D could derive from TRBD1 or TRBD2 (7 bases each). This CDR3 spans 14 amino acids. Germline CDR1 reads SGHTA; CDR2 reads FQGNSA. Trimming pared 4 bases from V and 3 bases from J, leaving 13 bases between. CDR3 in amino acids: CASSSGGQLYEQYF. DNA of the CDR3: TGTGCCAGCAGCTCGGGGGGACAGCTCTACGAGCAGTACTTC.

This clone was seen a single time. The chain has TRBV7-8 and TRBJ2-1; a weak D match, TRBD2 (7 bases). The CDR3 is 14 residues long. The germline gives CDR1 SGHVS, CDR2 FQNEAQ. V lost 7 bases, J lost 9 bases, and 19 bases lay in between. CDR3 protein: CASKRGGGGGEQFF. The DNA for the CDR3 is TGTGCCAGCAAAAGAGGGGGGGGCGGCGGTGAGCAGTTCTTC.

The CDR3 is CAISESGRILRLWEQYF. Written as DNA, the CDR3 is TGTGCCATCAGTGAGTCGGGACGGATCCTACGCCTATGGGAGCAGTACTTC. This rearrangement joins TRBV10-3 to TRBJ2-7, with D perhaps assigned TRBD1 or TRBD2 (5 bases each). CDR1 and CDR2 (germline): ENHRY, SYGVKD. V shed 0 bases and J shed 7 bases, with 22 bases lying between them. The CDR3 contains 17 residues.

The chain employs TRBV30 and TRBJ2-1, with D possibly matching TRBD1 (6 bases). Germline V CDR1 and CDR2: GTSNPN, SVGIG (reference sequence). The CDR3 loop spans 14 amino acids. V lost 0 bases, J lost 10 bases, and 16 bases lay in between. For the CDR3, the DNA is TGTGCCTGGAGTGTAGGGACAAACCTCGGGGAGCAGTTCTTC. Its translation: CAWSVGTNLGEQFF.

This chain joins TRBV6-1 and TRBJ1-2; unclear D gene. There are 14 residues in the CDR3. The V end was cut by 6 bases, the J end by 3 bases, with 14 bases between. Germline CDR1 and CDR2: MNHNS and SASEGT. Written as DNA, the CDR3 is TGTGCCAGCAGCAGGAGCCGGGCTGACTATGGCTACACCTTC. As protein: CASSRSRADYGYTF.

The V and J genes are TRBV6-5 and TRBJ1-1, with a weak D call TRBD1 (5 bases). V lost 2 bases, J lost 0 bases, and 10 bases lay in between. The CDR3 has 15 residues. Germline CDR1 is MNHEY and CDR2 is SVGAGI. The CDR3 coding sequence is TGTGCCAGCAGTTACCTGGGGGTTATGAACACTGAAGCTTTCTTT. It codes for CASSYLGVMNTEAFF.

The chain recombines TRBV6-6 with TRBJ2-2, with D possibly TRBD1 on 6 matching bases. The CDR3 consists of 16 residues. V lost 6 bases, J lost 2 bases, and 16 bases lay in between. CDR1 MNHNY and CDR2 SVGAGI come from the germline V gene (reference sequence). This CDR3 is CASSSQGGSNTGELFF. The CDR3 DNA sequence: TGTGCCAGCAGCTCTCAAGGGGGATCTAACACCGGGGAGCTGTTTTTT.

The V gene is TRBV28, the J gene TRBJ2-7; D is undetermined. Looked up from germline, CDR1 is MDHEN and CDR2 is SYDVKM. V was cut by 6 bases and J by 0 bases, with 15 bases left in between. The CDR3 sequence is 15 residues long. Here the CDR3 DNA reads TGTGCCAGCAGCCCTTTTGGGTTTAGCTCCTACGAGCAGTACTTC. Its translation: CASSPFGFSSYEQYF.

The rearrangement uses TRBV4-1 and TRBJ2-3, with TRBD1 as a possible D gene (5 bases). Trimming cost V 1 base and J 0 bases, with 17 bases left between them. The CDR3 extends over 18 amino acids. Germline V gene sequence: CDR1 MGHRA, CDR2 YSYEKL. CDR3 protein: CASSQGLGGAPSTDTQYF. CDR3 DNA sequence: TGCGCCAGCAGCCAAGGCCTGGGTGGGGCGCCTAGCACAGATACGCAGTATTTT.